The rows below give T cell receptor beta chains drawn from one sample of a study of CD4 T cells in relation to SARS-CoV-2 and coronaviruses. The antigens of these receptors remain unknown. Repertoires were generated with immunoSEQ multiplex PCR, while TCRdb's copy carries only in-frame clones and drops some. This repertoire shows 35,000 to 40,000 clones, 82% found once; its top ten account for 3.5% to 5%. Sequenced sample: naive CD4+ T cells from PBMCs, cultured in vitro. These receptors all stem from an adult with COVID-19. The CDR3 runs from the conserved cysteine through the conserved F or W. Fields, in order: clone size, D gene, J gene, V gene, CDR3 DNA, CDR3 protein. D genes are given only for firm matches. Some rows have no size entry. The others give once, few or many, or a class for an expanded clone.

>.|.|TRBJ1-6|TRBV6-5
TGTGCCAGCCACCTCATTGCGAGATCACCCCTCCACTTT
CASHLIARSPLHF
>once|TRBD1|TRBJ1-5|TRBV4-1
TGCGCCAGCAGCCAACCGGGACAGGTCTTGGGTCAGCCCCAGCATTTT
CASSQPGQVLGQPQHF
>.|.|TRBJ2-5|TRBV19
TGTGCCAGTAGTGTTCGACAACCGAGAGAGACCCAGTACTTC
CASSVRQPRETQYF
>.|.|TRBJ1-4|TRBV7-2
TGTGCCAGCAGCTTAGGGAGGGCGGAAAAACTGTTTTTT
CASSLGRAEKLFF
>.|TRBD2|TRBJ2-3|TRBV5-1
TGCGCCAGCAGCTACGGGACTAGCGGGAGGACAGATACGCAGTATTTT
CASSYGTSGRTDTQYF
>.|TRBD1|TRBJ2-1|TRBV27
TGTGCCAGCAGTTTTGGGACAGGGAGCCACAATGAGCAGTTCTTC
CASSFGTGSHNEQFF
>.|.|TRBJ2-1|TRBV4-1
TGCGCCAGCAGCCAAGATCCCCCAGCGTACGCCTACAATGAGCAGTTCTTC
CASSQDPPAYAYNEQFF
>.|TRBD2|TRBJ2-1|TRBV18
TGTGCCAGCTCATCGACGACTAGCGGGAGCTCCTACAATGAGCAGTTCTTC
CASSSTTSGSSYNEQFF
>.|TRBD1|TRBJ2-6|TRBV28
TGTGCCAGCAGTTTACGAGGGACAGGAAAACGCTCTGGGGCCAACGTCCTGACTTTC
CASSLRGTGKRSGANVLTF
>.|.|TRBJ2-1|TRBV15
TGTGCCACCAGCAGAGATCGGGCGGCCGTTGCAAATGAGCAGTTCTTC
CATSRDRAAVANEQFF
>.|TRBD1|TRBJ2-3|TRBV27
TGTGCCAGCAGTTTGGGCCCGGGACAGGGGACGGGTACGCAGTATTTT
CASSLGPGQGTGTQYF
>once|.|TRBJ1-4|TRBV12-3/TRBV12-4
TGTGCCAGCAATAATATTCGGGAAAAACTGTTTTTT
CASNNIREKLFF
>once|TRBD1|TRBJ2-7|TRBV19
TGTGCCAGTAGTAGGGGACAGGGACACTACGAGCAGTACTTC
CASSRGQGHYEQYF
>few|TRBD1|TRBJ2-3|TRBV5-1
TGCGCCAGCAAGGGACAGGGAACAGATACGCAGTATTTT
CASKGQGTDTQYF
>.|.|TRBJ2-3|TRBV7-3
TGTGCCAGCAGCCCCTACCCTAGCACAGATACGCAGTATTTT
CASSPYPSTDTQYF
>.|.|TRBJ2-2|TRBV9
TGTGCCAGCAGCGTATTGGGCACCGGGGAGCTGTTTTTT
CASSVLGTGELFF
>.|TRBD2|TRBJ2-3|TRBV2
TGTGCCAGTCGCCCGGGACTAGGAGCGGATACGCAGTATTTT
CASRPGLGADTQYF
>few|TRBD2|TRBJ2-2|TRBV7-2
TGTGCCAGCAGATATCCGGGACTAGCGGGAACCGGGGAGCTGTTTTTT
CASRYPGLAGTGELFF
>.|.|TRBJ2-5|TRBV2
TGTGCCAGCACACGCGACAGGCAAGAGACCCAGTACTTC
CASTRDRQETQYF
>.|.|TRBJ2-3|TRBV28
TGTGCCAGCACCTTGGGGACGTCGCCCAGCACAGATACGCAGTATTTT
CASTLGTSPSTDTQYF
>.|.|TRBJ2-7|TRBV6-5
TGTGCCAGCAGTTACCTGTCTGGCAGAAGCTACGAGCAGTACTTC
CASSYLSGRSYEQYF
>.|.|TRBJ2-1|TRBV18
TGTGCCAGCTCACCAGGAGTGGCAGGGAGTGAGCAGTTCTTC
CASSPGVAGSEQFF
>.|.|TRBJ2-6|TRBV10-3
TGTGCCATCAGTGATCGCAGCTCTGGGGCCAACGTCCTGACTTTC
CAISDRSSGANVLTF
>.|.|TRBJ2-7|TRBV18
TGTGCCAGCTCACCAAGACAGGAGTACGAGCAGTACTTC
CASSPRQEYEQYF
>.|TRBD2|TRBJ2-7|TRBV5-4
TGTGCCACCGTAGCGGGTCTCGAGAACGAGCAGTACTTC
CATVAGLENEQYF
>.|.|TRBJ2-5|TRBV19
TGTGCCAGTAGTCCGGGGGTTGAGGTTCCCAGACGGGAGACCCAGTACTTC
CASSPGVEVPRRETQYF
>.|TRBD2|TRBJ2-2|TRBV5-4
TGTGCCAGCAGTTCCGGGACTATGAACACCGGGGAGCTGTTTTTT
CASSSGTMNTGELFF
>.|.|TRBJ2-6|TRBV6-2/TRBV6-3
TGTGCCAGCAGTTACAAGGGCTCTGGGGCCAACGTCCTGACTTTC
CASSYKGSGANVLTF
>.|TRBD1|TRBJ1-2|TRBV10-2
TGCGCCAGCAGTGACTACGCAGGGGGAAACTATGGCTACACCTTC
CASSDYAGGNYGYTF
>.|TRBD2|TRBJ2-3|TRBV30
TGTGCCTGGAGTAGGGCTAGCGGGACAGATACGCAGTATTTT
CAWSRASGTDTQYF
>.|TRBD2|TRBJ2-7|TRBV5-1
TGCGCCAGCAGCTTGGTAGCGGGACATTCCTACGAGCAGTACTTC
CASSLVAGHSYEQYF
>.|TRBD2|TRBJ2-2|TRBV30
TGTGCCTGGAGTGTACGTCTAGCGGATCCACCCGGGGAGCTGTTTTTT
CAWSVRLADPPGELFF
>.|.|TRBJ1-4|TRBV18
TGTGCCAGCTCACCAGGCTTAGAAGAAAAACTGTTTTTT
CASSPGLEEKLFF
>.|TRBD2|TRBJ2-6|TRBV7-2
TGTGCCAGCAGCTTAGCGTCTATCATAGCGGGATATGGGGCCAACGTCCTGACTTTC
CASSLASIIAGYGANVLTF
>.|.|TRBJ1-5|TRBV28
TGTGCCAGCAGTACCGGGTCACTGAATTATAGCAATCAGCCCCAGCATTTT
CASSTGSLNYSNQPQHF
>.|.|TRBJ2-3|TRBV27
TGTGCCAGCAGTTTACTTCCCTTAACTAGCACAGATACGCAGTATTTT
CASSLLPLTSTDTQYF
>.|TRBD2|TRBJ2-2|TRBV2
TGTGCCAGAGGACTAGCGGGAGTCGGGTCCGGGGAGCTGTTTTTT
CARGLAGVGSGELFF
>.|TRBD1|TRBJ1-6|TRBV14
TGTGCCAGCAGCCATCGAACAGGGGGAGCTTTCGTTTATTCACCCCTCCACTTT
CASSHRTGGAFVYSPLHF